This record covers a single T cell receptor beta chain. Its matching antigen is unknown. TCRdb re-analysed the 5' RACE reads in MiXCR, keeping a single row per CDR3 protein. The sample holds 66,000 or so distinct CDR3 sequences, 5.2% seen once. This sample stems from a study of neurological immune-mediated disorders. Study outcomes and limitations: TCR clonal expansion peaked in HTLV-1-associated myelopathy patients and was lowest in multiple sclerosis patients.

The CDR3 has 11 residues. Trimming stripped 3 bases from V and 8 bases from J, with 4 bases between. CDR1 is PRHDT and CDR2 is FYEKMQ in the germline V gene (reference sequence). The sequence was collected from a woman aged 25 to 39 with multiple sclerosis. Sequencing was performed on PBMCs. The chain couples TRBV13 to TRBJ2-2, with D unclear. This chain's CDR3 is CASSLQGELFF. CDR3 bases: TGTGCCAGCAGCTTGCAGGGGGAGCTGTTTTTT.